This T cell receptor beta chain was sequenced in a study of blood T cell repertoires in COVID-19. V lost 5 bases and J 6 bases, leaving 14 bases between the germline ends. Germline V lookup: CDR1 MNHEY, CDR2 SMNVEV (reference sequence). This CDR3 has 14 amino acids. The study recruited people aged roughly 18 to 100 years across some 23 US areas. Participant reports of clinical history set cohort assignment. Clones were read by immunoSEQ multiplex PCR, and TCRdb kept only the in-frame ones, dropping some. The table has 250,000 to 300,000 clones, about nine tenths seen once; the top ten hold roughly 1.2%.

The material sequenced was PBMCs or T cells enriched from blood (not recorded which). The sequence was obtained from a human donor in a cohort exposed to, infected with or recovered from COVID-19 (not recorded which). The donor label of this sample is uncertain. The J gene is TRBJ2-1, the V gene TRBV27, with a possible D match to TRBD2 (5 bases). CDR3 sequence reads: CASSLTGIFNEQFF. The CDR3 DNA reads TGTGCCAGCAGTCTCACCGGGATTTTCAATGAGCAGTTCTTC.